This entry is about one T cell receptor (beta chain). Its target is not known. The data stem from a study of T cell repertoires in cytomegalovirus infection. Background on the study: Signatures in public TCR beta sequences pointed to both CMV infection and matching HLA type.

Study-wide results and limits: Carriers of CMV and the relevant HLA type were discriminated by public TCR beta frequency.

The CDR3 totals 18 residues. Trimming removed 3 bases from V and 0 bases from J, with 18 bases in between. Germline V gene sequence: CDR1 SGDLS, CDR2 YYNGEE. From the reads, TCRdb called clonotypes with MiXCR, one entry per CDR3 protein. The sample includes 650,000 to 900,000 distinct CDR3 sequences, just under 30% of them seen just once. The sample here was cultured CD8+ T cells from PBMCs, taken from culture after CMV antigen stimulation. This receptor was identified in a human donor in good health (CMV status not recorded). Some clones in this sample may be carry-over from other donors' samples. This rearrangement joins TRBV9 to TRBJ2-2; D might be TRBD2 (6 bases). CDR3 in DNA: TGTGCCAGCAGCGAGCCCTTTTCCGGGGGATCGAACACCGGGGAGCTGTTTTTT. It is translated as CASSEPFSGGSNTGELFF.